Described below is a single T cell receptor beta chain sequence and its context. Original methodology: Amplification with reference gene primers provided the estimates of nucleated cell counts. Some clones are missing from TCRdb's copy, which holds only in-frame ones; the method was immunoSEQ multiplex PCR. From that table come the V and J calls and clone size; the DNA was used to work out D and trimming. The sample lists about 460,000 clones; about 88% were seen once. Trimming left V 0 bases short and J 6 bases short, with 12 bases between. CDR3 length: 16 amino acids. Germline V gene lookup returns CDR1 LGHNA and CDR2 YNFKEQ. Individuals drawn from 20 to 25 US areas were about 18 to 89 years old. Participants had their cohort set by participant-reported clinical history. Each recovered donor of Cohort 3 presented with two negative PCRs, clearance, or symptom resolution. The source of the sample is a study of blood T cell repertoires in COVID-19.

The TCR was taken from an older woman who had recovered from COVID-19. The specimen sequenced was PBMCs or T cells enriched from blood (not recorded which). The chain links TRBV4-2 to TRBJ1-6; tentative D call: TRBD1 (5 bases). This chain's CDR3 is CASSQEGGGVNSPLHF. In nucleotides, the CDR3 is TGTGCCAGCAGCCAAGAGGGCGGGGGAGTTAATTCACCCCTCCACTTT.